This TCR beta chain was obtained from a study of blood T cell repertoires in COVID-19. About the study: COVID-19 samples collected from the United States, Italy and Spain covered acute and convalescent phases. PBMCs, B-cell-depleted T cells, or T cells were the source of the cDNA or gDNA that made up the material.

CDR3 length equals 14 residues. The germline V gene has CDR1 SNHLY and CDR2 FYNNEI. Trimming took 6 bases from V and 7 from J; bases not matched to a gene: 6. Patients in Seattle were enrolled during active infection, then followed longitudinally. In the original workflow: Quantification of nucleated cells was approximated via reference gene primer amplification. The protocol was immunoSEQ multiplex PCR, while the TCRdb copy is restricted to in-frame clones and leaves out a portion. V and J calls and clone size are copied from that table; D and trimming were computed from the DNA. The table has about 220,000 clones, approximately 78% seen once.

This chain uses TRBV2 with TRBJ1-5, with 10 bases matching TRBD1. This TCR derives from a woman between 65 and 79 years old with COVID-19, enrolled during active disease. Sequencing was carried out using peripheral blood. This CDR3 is CASREGQGNQPQHF. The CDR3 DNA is TGTGCCAGCAGGGAGGGACAGGGGAACCAGCCCCAGCATTTT.